This T cell receptor beta chain was obtained from a study of identical twins. The CDR3 loop spans 12 amino acids. CDR1 and CDR2 from the germline V gene are SGHDN and FVKESK. V was clipped by 5 bases and J by 3 bases, with 8 bases between them. TCRdb used MiXCR to reprocess the 5' RACE reads, holding one entry per CDR3 protein. The data contain roughly 690,000 distinct CDR3 sequences, 21% of them singletons. This clonotype was found many times. Its specificity is unknown. Study-wide findings and caveats: Shared out-of-frame alpha sequences (those common to twins) showed excess low generation probability. Cross-sectional statistics, not tracking of the same donors, supported the conclusions. Zero-insertion findings could be partly confounded by invariant cells (MAIT and iNKT cells).

This same sample was also part of a study on T cells expressing NK-cell markers. From that second work: Similarly, these clonotypes led the CD3+CD56-NKG2C+ fraction as well in a few donors.

The sequence was collected from a woman aged 18-35 years in good health. The chain joins TRBV14 to TRBJ2-7; no reliable D call. Specimen: PBMCs. CDR3 DNA sequence: TGTGCCAGCAGCACCGGGTACTACGAGCAGTACTTC. This translates into CASSTGYYEQYF. Based on the CDR3 plus reference TRBV14 and TRBJ2-7, the full variable domain is EAGVTQFPSHSVIEKGQTVTLRCDPISGHDNLYWYRRVMGKEIKFLLHFVKESKQDESGMPNNRFLAERTGGTYSTLKVQPAELEDSGVYFCASSTGYYEQYFGPGTRLTVT.